The T cell receptor beta chain under discussion was sequenced for a study of blood T cell repertoires in COVID-19. Study-wide context: COVID-19 samples, acute and convalescent, were from the United States, Italy and Spain. Sample material is recorded as cDNA or gDNA derived from T cells, B-cell-depleted T cells, or PBMCs.

Per the original data handling: Reference gene primer amplification gave estimated nucleated cell counts. Measured with immunoSEQ multiplex PCR; TCRdb has only the in-frame clones, and not every one. Clone size and the V and J calls come from that table; the DNA yielded D and trimming. The repertoire holds approximately 400,000 clones, roughly 90% seen once, with roughly 1.2% in the top ten. The sequence was collected from a man aged 40-50 years with acute or convalescent COVID-19. The sequenced sample was peripheral blood.

This CDR3 reads CASRPGQMNYEQYF. The CDR3 DNA reads TGTGCCAGTAGACCGGGACAGATGAACTACGAGCAGTACTTC. J is TRBJ2-7 and V is TRBV19; the match to TRBD1 covers 7 bases. Trimming at V came to 6 bases and at J to 3 bases, leaving 8 bases not matched to a gene. This CDR3 has 14 residues. Germline V lookup: CDR1 LNHDA, CDR2 SQIVND (reference sequence).